This TCR beta chain originates from a study of T cells after yellow fever vaccination (dated 2019 in TCRdb). Study-level background: Using CD3, CD45RA, CCR7 and CD95 staining, memory subsets (EM, EMRA, CM and Tscm) were sorted on a BD FACS Aria III. The SMART-Seq v4 Ultra Low Input RNA kit was used to prepare libraries from fractions with low cell numbers. Bulk TCR alpha and beta repertoires were sequenced longitudinally to track T-cell clones before and after primary and booster YFV17D yellow fever vaccination. Two healthy male donors, one aged 18 to 30 and one aged 30 to 40 years, made up the cohort. Blood was drawn at multiple timepoints before and after primary and secondary immunization, with bulk PBMC replicates and cell subsets isolated. Memory subsets were sorted on days 0, 15 and 45 and at 18 months following primary vaccination, and on days 0, 15 and 45 following the 30-year booster.

Overall results and qualifications from the work: On day 0, almost all vaccine-responding clonotypes were below detection in the sorted memory subsets. The secondary T-cell response was found to be weaker but faster than the primary response, with a peak reached on day 5 rather than on day 15. Because only two donors were included in the study, the extent to which the findings can be generalized is limited. A small fraction of clonotypes showed up in both the CD4 and CD8 compartments, probably as a result of convergent recombination. Computational filtering was needed because FACS-sorted repertoires could contain abundant contaminating clonotypes from the bulk population. Most clones expanded after primary vaccination were re-detected after the booster (almost 98% of CD4 and around 88% of CD8), suggesting broad memory maintenance.

The sample's treatment or condition label, decoded: live attenuated yellow fever vaccine strain. PBMCs were isolated from peripheral blood using a standard Ficoll-Paque protocol. For sorted memory subsets, RNA extraction was done with the RNeasy Micro Kit. This clonotype was observed many times. Base qualities are not provided; no much larger clone lies one nucleotide away. The junction shows trimming of 5 bases on V and 9 bases on J, plus 17 bases between the germline ends. As encoded in the germline V gene (reference sequence), CDR1 is SSHAT while CDR2 is FNYEAQ. The CDR3 contains 14 residues, cysteine and phenylalanine counted. Only the CDR3 part of the read is kept: 42 bases, read in frame from the first base. TCR cDNA was made using 5'RACE template switching, a step that added a universal primer site and unique molecular identifiers. cDNA synthesis was primed from both the TCR alpha and TCR beta constant segments. Two PCR steps were used to amplify libraries, with sample barcodes and sequencing adapters being added in the second step. Sequencing of libraries was performed on Illumina HiSeq 2500 (2x100 bp) or NovaSeq (2x150 bp). In the authors' own workflow: Demultiplexing of reads and collapsing into UMI consensus sequences were performed with MIGEC, and V(D)J alignment was carried out with MiXCR. Clonotypes responding to the vaccine were identified with edgeR on replicate PBMC samples, with the criteria of FDR below 0.01 and a log2 fold change above 5 up to day 15. CD4 or CD8 identity was assigned to each bulk clonotype according to whether the clonotype was present at higher abundance in the sequenced CD4 repertoire or the sequenced CD8 repertoire. To estimate how each clone was distributed across memory phenotypes, clonotype frequencies in memory subsets were weighted by the numbers of FACS-sorted cells. TCRdb cleaned the public reads at Q25 with fastp, built clones with MiXCR and kept in-frame beta chains. One record per CDR3 amino acid sequence lists the most common genes and DNA. The V and J calls follow TCRdb's processing rather than the paper's. The sample includes 30,000 or so distinct CDR3 sequences, with 6.5% to 8% observed a single time. The ten largest clones represent approximately 23% of the sample.

In this chain, TRBV7-7 is recombined with TRBJ2-1; the D segment could be TRBD1, given 6 matching bases. Sequenced material: PBMCs, either bulk or a sorted T-cell subset (CD4+, CD8+, memory, or dextramer-sorted; not recorded which), taken on the day of the first yellow fever vaccination. This TCR derives from a man aged 18 to 29 who received the YFV17D yellow fever vaccine. The CDR3 protein sequence reads: CASSPPGDKAEQFF. In nucleotides, the sequence is TGTGCCAGCAGCCCCCCCGGGGACAAAGCTGAGCAGTTCTTC.